A single sample gave rise to the 21 T cell receptor beta chains below, sequenced in a study of response to subunit inactivated influenza vaccine. Each CDR3 protein is one row after TCRdb ran MiXCR on the RT-PCR reads. The table includes over 800,000 distinct CDR3 sequences, around 20% detected once. The material sequenced was PBMCs from blood, taken roughly 5 days after vaccination. The receptor set was obtained from a man aged 45 to 65 who received an inactivated influenza vaccine.

CDR3 in amino acids: CASSSRGFYEQYF. In nucleotides, the CDR3 is TGTGCCAGTAGTAGCAGGGGGTTTTACGAGCAGTACTTC. The chain links TRBV19 to TRBJ2-7; TRBD1 matches 7 bases. V shed 4 bases and J 4 bases; nucleotides not matched to a gene: 4. This CDR3 comprises 13 residues. From germline, CDR1 is LNHDA and CDR2 SQIVND (reference sequence).

The CDR3 nucleotides read TGTGCCATCAGTGAGCTTCACAGGAGCACAGATACGCAGTATTTT. It yields the protein CAISELHRSTDTQYF. V usage is TRBV10-3 and J usage is TRBJ2-3; D may be TRBD1 (5 bases). The CDR3 covers 15 residues. Germline CDR1 is ENHRY and CDR2 is SYGVKD. Trimming took off 2 bases at V and 0 bases at J, with 9 bases between the two ends.

V is TRBV11-3 and J is TRBJ2-1, with TRBD1 identical over 10 bases. Germline values: CDR1 SGHNT, CDR2 YENEEA. The V gene end was trimmed by 5 bases and the J gene end by 9 bases; junction bases not matched to a gene: 7. This CDR3 has 14 amino acids. CDR3 DNA: TGTGCCAGCAGCCCAGAGACAGGGGGCGTTGAGCAGTTCTTC. Translated: CASSPETGGVEQFF.

This clonotype was counted only a few times. The genes are TRBV15 and TRBJ1-1; D gene uncertain. This CDR3 comprises 14 residues. CDR1 and CDR2 from the germline V gene are LNHNV and YYDKDF (reference sequence). V was clipped by 0 bases and J by 1 base, with 6 bases between them. DNA for the CDR3: TGTGCCACCAGCAGAGACGTAGAGAACACTGAAGCTTTCTTT. Translating gives CATSRDVENTEAFF.

This clonotype was observed a few times. The genes are TRBV6-6 and TRBJ1-1; no reliable D call. Trimming took 0 bases from V and 6 from J, leaving 5 bases between them. Germline CDR1 is MNHNY and CDR2 is SVGAGI (reference sequence). The CDR3 consists of 12 residues. The CDR3 spells CASSYSLSEAFF. The CDR3 nucleotides are TGTGCCAGCAGTTACTCACTGTCTGAAGCTTTCTTT.

This sequence joins TRBV7-6 and TRBJ2-1, with TRBD2 matching over 10 bases. The CDR3 is made up of 16 amino acids. V shed 1 base, J shed 9 bases, and the junction held 9 bases outside the gene matches. CDR1 is SGHVS, CDR2 FNYEAQ, per germline. The CDR3 region is CASSLVPLAGGGEQFF. The CDR3 DNA follows: TGTGCCAGCAGCTTAGTCCCGTTAGCGGGGGGCGGTGAGCAGTTCTTC.

The rearrangement uses TRBV5-4 and TRBJ1-4; no clear D gene. Germline CDR1 is SGHNT and CDR2 is YYREEE (reference sequence). The CDR3 runs 13 residues. V was trimmed by 9 bases and J by 8 bases, leaving 17 bases between them. CDR3 region: CAMGPRHWEKLFF. The CDR3 DNA reads as TGTGCCATGGGCCCCCGGCATTGGGAAAAACTGTTTTTT.

The chain carries TRBV24-1 and TRBJ2-5; D might be TRBD2 (6 bases). The CDR3 has 15 amino acids. Germline lookup yields CDR1 KGHDR and CDR2 SFDVKD. V gave up 3 bases and J gave up 6 bases, with 16 bases separating them. The CDR3 sequence: CATSDPRGGSKTQYF. The CDR3 DNA sequence: TGTGCCACCAGTGATCCCCGGGGAGGTTCGAAGACCCAGTACTTC.

This chain uses TRBV20-1 with TRBJ2-1; D remains ambiguous. V lost 3 bases, J lost 10 bases, and 13 bases lay in between. This CDR3 contains 12 residues. Germline CDR1 DFQATT, CDR2 SNEGSKA (reference sequence). This chain's CDR3 is CSAREGLREQFF. In nucleotides, the CDR3 is TGCAGTGCTAGGGAAGGGTTGCGGGAGCAGTTCTTC.

This clonotype has at least ten counts. V usage is TRBV12-3 or TRBV12-4 and J usage is TRBJ1-6, with D hard to call. The V and J ends lost 7 bases and 10 bases respectively, with 14 bases between them. The CDR3 extends over 13 amino acids. Here the CDR3 reads CASKERDGSPLHF. Written as DNA, the CDR3 is TGTGCCAGCAAAGAAAGGGATGGGTCACCCCTCCACTTT.

V and J are TRBV19 and TRBJ2-4; tentatively, D is TRBD1 or TRBD2 (6 bases each). V was clipped by 5 bases and J by 8 bases, with 16 bases between them. Germline CDR1 and CDR2: LNHDA and SQIVND (reference sequence). This CDR3 region has 14 residues. CDR3 in amino acids: CASSAQGGGDIQYF. The CDR3 coding sequence is TGTGCCAGTAGTGCACAGGGAGGAGGGGACATTCAGTACTTC.

Many counts were recorded for this clonotype. This rearrangement joins TRBV6-5 to TRBJ2-5, with TRBD2 matching over 9 bases. Germline CDR1 and CDR2: MNHEY and SVGAGI. The J segment lost 0 bases and the V segment lost 2 bases, leaving 1 base of the junction unmatched. This CDR3 is built from 15 residues. The CDR3 bases are TGTGCCAGCAGTTACCCTAGCGGGAACCAAGAGACCCAGTACTTC. It codes for CASSYPSGNQETQYF.

The chain joins TRBV14 to TRBJ1-1; possibly TRBD1 for D (5 bases). Trimming cost V 2 bases and J 3 bases, with 19 bases left between them. Germline CDR1 and CDR2: SGHDN and FVKESK. The CDR3 has 17 residues. CDR3 sequence (DNA): TGTGCCAGCAGCCAACGGGGGATCTCGATCAAGGACACTGAAGCTTTCTTT. Amino acid sequence: CASSQRGISIKDTEAFF.

A few counts support this clonotype. V usage is TRBV6-6 and J usage is TRBJ2-5; D unclear. The CDR3 runs to 11 residues. V lost 9 bases and J 7 bases, leaving 12 bases between the germline ends. Germline values: CDR1 MNHNY, CDR2 SVGAGI (reference sequence). CDR3 region: CASSGMRTQYF. CDR3 nucleotides: TGTGCCAGTTCCGGAATGCGGACCCAGTACTTC.

The V and J genes are TRBV12-3 or TRBV12-4 and TRBJ2-7, with 7 nucleotides matching TRBD2. CDR3 length: 14 residues. Trimming removed 3 bases from V and 7 bases from J; junction bases left unmatched: 9. CDR3 nucleotides: TGTGCCAGCAGTTTCATCGGACTAGGGTGGGAGCAGTACTTC. Translated: CASSFIGLGWEQYF.

The chain is built from TRBV2 and TRBJ2-6; no clear D gene. The germline gives CDR1 SNHLY, CDR2 FYNNEI. V lost 6 bases and J 0 bases, leaving 12 bases between the germline ends. This CDR3 region has 16 residues. CDR3 nucleotides: TGTGCCAGCAGCGAACGCCCCTCCTCTGGGGCCAACGTCCTGACTTTC. Its translation is CASSERPSSGANVLTF.

This clonotype was counted only a few times. The chain links TRBV20-1 to TRBJ1-2, with D possibly being TRBD1 (6 bases). Trimming left V 3 bases short and J 6 bases short, with 11 bases between. The germline gives CDR1 DFQATT, CDR2 SNEGSKA (reference sequence). The CDR3 is made up of 12 amino acids. CDR3 region: CSASSGVHGYTF. CDR3 coding DNA: TGCAGTGCTAGTTCAGGGGTTCATGGCTACACCTTC.

The chain combines TRBV4-2 with TRBJ2-1; possibly TRBD1 for D (6 bases). Trimming stripped 1 base from V and 12 bases from J, with 13 bases between. Germline V gene sequence: CDR1 LGHNA, CDR2 YNFKEQ. The CDR3 contains 13 residues. The CDR3 region is CASSQVAQGMQFF. The CDR3 nucleotides are TGTGCCAGCAGCCAAGTAGCACAGGGTATGCAGTTCTTC.

This chain joins TRBV4-2 and TRBJ2-1; 15 bases map to TRBD2. With 0 bases clipped from V and 5 bases from J, the junction kept 5 bases outside the gene matches. The CDR3 extends over 18 amino acids. Germline V lookup: CDR1 LGHNA, CDR2 YNFKEQ. CDR3 residues: CASSQDPGLAGGHNEQFF. CDR3 nucleotide sequence: TGTGCCAGCAGCCAAGATCCGGGACTAGCGGGAGGACACAATGAGCAGTTCTTC.

V and J are TRBV7-9 and TRBJ2-1, with 7 nucleotides matching TRBD2. This CDR3 comprises 17 residues. Germline V gene lookup returns CDR1 SEHNR and CDR2 FQNEAQ (reference sequence). Germline trimming cut 2 bases from V and 1 base from J; bases unmatched to any gene: 8. The chain's CDR3 is CASSLKASGNSYNEQFF. The CDR3 DNA follows: TGTGCCAGCAGCTTAAAGGCTAGCGGTAATTCCTACAATGAGCAGTTCTTC.

This clonotype was seen only a few times. Germline and junction disagree at one end, which may indicate a read error. The chain couples TRBV7-2 to TRBJ2-7; 7 nucleotides agree with TRBD1. Looked up from germline, CDR1 is SGHTA and CDR2 is FQGNSA. The CDR3 spans 11 residues. The CDR3 here is CASSRQGNWHF. CDR3 sequence (DNA): TGTGCCAGCAGTCGACAGGGAAACTGGCACTTC.